Shown below are 14 T cell receptor beta chains from a single sample sequenced in a study of PD-1 blockade in classical Hodgkin lymphoma. Measured with immunoSEQ multiplex PCR; TCRdb has only the in-frame clones, and not every one. The repertoire holds some 84,000 clones, with 80% to 95% as singletons. With no exception, relapse followed autologous stem cell transplantation in all patients, and brentuximab vedotin exposure varied. The starting material was peripheral blood mononuclear cells (PBMCs), obtained before the second cycle of nivolumab. These TCRs come from a human donor with classical Hodgkin lymphoma.

The J gene is TRBJ2-3, the V gene TRBV27; either TRBD1 or TRBD2 may fit D (7 bases each). CDR1 MNHEY and CDR2 SMNVEV come from the germline V gene (reference sequence). The CDR3 loop spans 15 amino acids. Trimming pared 7 bases from V and 3 bases from J, leaving 17 bases between. The DNA for the CDR3 is TGTGCCAGCAACCCGGGCAGGGGGGGGACAGATACGCAGTATTTT. It specifies CASNPGRGGTDTQYF.

The chain recombines TRBV14 with TRBJ2-1, with a possible D match to TRBD1 (6 bases). Germline CDR1 and CDR2: SGHDN and FVKESK. With 4 bases removed from V and 4 bases from J, the gap between germline ends came to 11 bases. This CDR3 contains 14 residues. CDR3 protein: CASSPWTVYNEQFF. CDR3 DNA sequence: TGTGCCAGCAGCCCCTGGACAGTGTACAATGAGCAGTTCTTC.

In its sample, this clone was seen once. The chain couples TRBV29-1 to TRBJ1-2; D is possibly TRBD1 (5 bases). CDR3 length equals 12 residues. V was cut by 3 bases and J by 6 bases, with 11 bases left in between. Germline V CDR1 and CDR2: SQVTM, ANQGSEA. CDR3 coding DNA: TGCAGCGTTGAGAGGGGAGGGAATGGCTACACCTTC. Its translation: CSVERGGNGYTF.

This clone was detected once. The chain recombines TRBV28 with TRBJ2-3, with TRBD1 matching 7 bases. Looked up from germline, CDR1 is MDHEN and CDR2 is SYDVKM. Unmatched junction bases numbered 6, after V lost 4 bases and J lost 5 bases. This CDR3 is 14 amino acids long. CDR3 DNA sequence: TGTGCCAGCAGTTATGGGGACAGTTTAGATACGCAGTATTTT. This codes for CASSYGDSLDTQYF. The complete variable domain, with remaining parts taken from reference TRBV28 and TRBJ2-3, reads DVKVTQSSRYLVKRTGEKVFLECVQDMDHENMFWYRQDPGLGLRLIYFSYDVKMKEKGDIPEGYSVSREKKERFSLILESASTNQTSMYLCASSYGDSLDTQYFGPGTRLTVL.

The chain couples TRBV7-6 to TRBJ2-5; 9 bases align to TRBD1. CDR1 SGHVS and CDR2 FNYEAQ come from the germline V gene. With 5 bases clipped from V and 6 bases from J, the junction kept 16 bases outside the gene matches. The CDR3 sequence is 17 residues long. CDR3 sequence (DNA): TGTGCCAGCAGCCAGACCCCTCCGGGACAGGGAGTGAAGACCCAGTACTTC. Translated, it gives CASSQTPPGQGVKTQYF. Together with reference TRBV7-6 and TRBJ2-5, the CDR3 gives the full variable domain: GAGVSQSPRYKVTKRGQDVALRCDPISGHVSLYWYRQALGQGPEFLTYFNYEAQQDKSGLPNDRFSAERPEGSISTLTIQRTEQRDSAMYRCASSQTPPGQGVKTQYFGPGTRLLVL.

The chain uses TRBV13 and TRBJ2-3; TRBD2 matches at 7 bases. CDR3 size: 15 residues. Germline lookup yields CDR1 PRHDT and CDR2 FYEKMQ (reference sequence). Germline trimming cut 5 bases from V and 0 bases from J; bases unmatched to any gene: 5. This chain's CDR3 is CASSLGTTSTDTQYF. The CDR3 DNA reads as TGTGCCAGCAGCCTCGGGACTACAAGCACAGATACGCAGTATTTT.

This clone showed up just once. This chain joins TRBV6-5 and TRBJ1-3; weak D call: TRBD1 (6 bases). CDR1 is MNHEY and CDR2 is SVGAGI in the germline V gene. Trimming cost V 2 bases and J 1 base, with 12 bases left between them. The CDR3 totals 16 residues. The CDR3 loop is CASSYQGQLSGNTIYF. DNA of the CDR3: TGTGCCAGCAGTTACCAGGGACAACTGTCTGGAAACACCATATATTTT.

About this clone: Within the sample, other DNA sequences also encode this same CDR3. The chain carries TRBV30 and TRBJ1-2, with D unresolved. The germline V gene encodes CDR1 GTSNPN and CDR2 SVGIG (reference sequence). This CDR3 spans 12 amino acids. Trimming shortened V by 3 bases and J by 13 bases, and 18 bases separated the two germline ends. CDR3 nucleotide sequence: TGTGCCTGGAGCCCTTTAGGAGGCCGCTGCACCTTC. Translated: CAWSPLGGRCTF.

In this sample, this clone turned up once. The rearrangement links TRBV27 to TRBJ2-7; 9 nucleotides line up with TRBD1. Germline trimming cut 4 bases from V and 5 bases from J; bases unmatched to any gene: 3. The CDR3 is made up of 13 amino acids. CDR1 MNHEY and CDR2 SMNVEV come from the germline V gene (reference sequence). CDR3 bases: TGTGCCAGCAGTTGGGACAGGGTTAACGAGCAGTACTTC. It yields the protein CASSWDRVNEQYF.

The CDR3: CASSRSKPGQANEKLFF. CDR3 bases: TGTGCCAGCAGTCGTTCCAAACCGGGACAGGCAAATGAAAAACTGTTTTTT. The V and J genes are TRBV28 and TRBJ1-4; TRBD1 agrees at 8 bases. The CDR3 runs 17 residues. The V segment lost 5 bases and the J segment 5 bases; nucleotides outside the gene matches: 13. Germline V gene sequence: CDR1 MDHEN, CDR2 SYDVKM.

This clone was seen a single time. The genes are TRBV4-1 and TRBJ2-7; maybe TRBD1 (5 bases). Germline CDR1 and CDR2: MGHRA and YSYEKL. This CDR3 spans 15 amino acids. V was cut by 4 bases and J by 3 bases, with 16 bases left in between. The CDR3 bases are TGCGCCAGCAGCCTAGCCGGATCAGGGATCTACGAGCAGTACTTC. It encodes CASSLAGSGIYEQYF.

The CDR3 here is CASSSPQVYEQYF. The CDR3 region has the DNA TGTGCCAGCAGTTCCCCACAGGTCTACGAGCAGTACTTC. V and J are TRBV28 and TRBJ2-7, with D possibly being TRBD1 (5 bases). Trimming removed 4 bases from V and 3 bases from J, with 10 bases in between. The CDR3 length is 13 residues. Germline CDR1 is MDHEN and CDR2 is SYDVKM.

The chain joins TRBV29-1 to TRBJ1-4; no clear D gene. Germline V CDR1 and CDR2: SQVTM, ANQGSEA. The CDR3 loop spans 12 amino acids. V lost 1 base to trimming and J lost 5 bases, with 5 bases between them. The CDR3 DNA sequence: TGCAGCGTTGAAGGGGGAAATGAAAAACTGTTTTTT. Amino acid sequence: CSVEGGNEKLFF.

The CDR3 protein is CASMDRERGTPYEQYF. CDR3 DNA sequence: TGTGCCAGCATGGACAGGGAGCGGGGGACCCCCTACGAGCAGTACTTC. V and J are TRBV28 and TRBJ2-7, with D perhaps being TRBD1 or TRBD2 (8 bases each). Germline V lookup: CDR1 MDHEN, CDR2 SYDVKM. CDR3 length equals 16 residues. V dropped 7 bases and J dropped 2 bases, with 21 bases sitting between them.